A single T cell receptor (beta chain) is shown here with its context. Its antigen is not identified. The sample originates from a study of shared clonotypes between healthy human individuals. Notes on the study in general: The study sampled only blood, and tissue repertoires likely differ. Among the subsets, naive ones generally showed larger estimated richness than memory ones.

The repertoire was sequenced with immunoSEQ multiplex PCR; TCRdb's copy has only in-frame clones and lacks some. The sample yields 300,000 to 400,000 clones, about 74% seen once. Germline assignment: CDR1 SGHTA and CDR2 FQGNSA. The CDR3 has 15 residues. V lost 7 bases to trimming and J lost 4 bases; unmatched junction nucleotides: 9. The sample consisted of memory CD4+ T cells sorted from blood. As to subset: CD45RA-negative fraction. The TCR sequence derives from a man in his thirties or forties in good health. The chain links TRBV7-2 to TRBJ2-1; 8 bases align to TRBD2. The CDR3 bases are TGTGCCAGCACGCTGACTAGCGAGAAATACAATGAGCAGTTCTTC. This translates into CASTLTSEKYNEQFF.